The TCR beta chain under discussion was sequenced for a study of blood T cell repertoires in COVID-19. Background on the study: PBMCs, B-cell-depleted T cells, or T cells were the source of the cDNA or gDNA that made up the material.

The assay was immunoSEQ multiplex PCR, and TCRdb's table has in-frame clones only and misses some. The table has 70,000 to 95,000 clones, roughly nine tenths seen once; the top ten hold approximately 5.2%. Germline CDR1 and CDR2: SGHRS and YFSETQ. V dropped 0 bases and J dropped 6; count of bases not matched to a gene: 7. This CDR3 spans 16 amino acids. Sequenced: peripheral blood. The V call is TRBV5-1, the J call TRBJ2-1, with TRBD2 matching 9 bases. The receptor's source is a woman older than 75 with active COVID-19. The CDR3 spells CASSLEALAGANEQFF. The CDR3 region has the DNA TGCGCCAGCAGCTTGGAAGCCTTAGCGGGGGCCAATGAGCAGTTCTTC.